This entry features one TCR beta chain sequence. Its cognate antigen is unknown. TCRdb keeps only in-frame clones here, not all; method: immunoSEQ multiplex PCR. The sample lists some 120,000 clones, 80% to 90% occurring once. CDR3 size: 14 residues. Trimming left V 6 bases short and J 0 bases short, with 12 bases between. Looked up from germline, CDR1 is MNHEY and CDR2 is SMNVEV (reference sequence). This sample is drawn from a study of T cell responses to AZD1222 COVID-19 vaccine. Study results and caveats: Researchers report vaccine-associated CD4 TCRs spanning spike, with dominance at 160-218 and 743-854. The study reported that nearly half of spike-specific TCRs target unmutated variant regions. A mostly white British donor set with more females was recruited, and clonal diversity was possibly underestimated.

Specimen: peripheral blood, collected on day 0 of MenACWY control vaccination. This chain connects TRBV27 to TRBJ2-7, with D possibly TRBD2 on 6 matching bases. The origin of this receptor is an adult in good health. DNA of the CDR3: TGTGCCAGCAGGCGGGGAATTAGCTCCTACGAGCAGTACTTC. The encoded protein is CASRRGISSYEQYF.